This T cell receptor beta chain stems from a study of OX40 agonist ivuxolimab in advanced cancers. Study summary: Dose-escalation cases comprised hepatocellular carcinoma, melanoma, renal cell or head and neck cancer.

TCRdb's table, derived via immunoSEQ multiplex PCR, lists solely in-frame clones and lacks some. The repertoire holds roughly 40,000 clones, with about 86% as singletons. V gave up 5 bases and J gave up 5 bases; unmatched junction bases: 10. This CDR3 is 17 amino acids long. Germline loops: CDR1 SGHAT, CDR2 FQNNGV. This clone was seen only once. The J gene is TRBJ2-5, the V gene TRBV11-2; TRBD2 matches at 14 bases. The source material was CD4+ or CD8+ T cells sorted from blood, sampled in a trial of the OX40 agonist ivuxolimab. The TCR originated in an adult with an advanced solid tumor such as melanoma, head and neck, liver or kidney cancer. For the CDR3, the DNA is TGTGCCAGCAGCCTCGGACTAGCGGGGGGCGGTGGGGAGACCCAGTACTTC. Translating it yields CASSLGLAGGGGETQYF.